The 19 T cell receptor beta chains given below trace back to one sample, sequenced in a study of early stage breast cancer tumors. Measured with immunoSEQ multiplex PCR; TCRdb has only the in-frame clones, and not every one. The data show roughly 53,000 clones, 75% to 95% seen once. The sequenced sample was blood. Source of these receptors: a person between 65 and 80 years old with breast cancer.

The CDR3 sequence is CASSLGRTSGREQYF. The CDR3 DNA follows: TGCGCCAGCAGCTTGGGTCGGACTAGCGGGAGAGAGCAGTACTTC. This chain uses TRBV5-1 with TRBJ2-7, with 13 bases matching TRBD2. The V gene's germline CDR1 is SGHRS and CDR2 YFSETQ. The junction had 4 bases not matched to a gene; V was cut back by 0 bases and J by 7 bases. The CDR3 runs to 15 residues.

This rearrangement joins TRBV15 to TRBJ2-5; 12 bases match TRBD2. The CDR3 is 16 amino acids. The V and J ends lost 2 bases and 5 bases, in that order; junction bases with no gene match: 6. Germline CDR1 LNHNV, CDR2 YYDKDF (reference sequence). The CDR3, as DNA: TGTGCCACCAGCAGACTCCTAGCGGGGGGGTATGAGACCCAGTACTTC. Translation: CATSRLLAGGYETQYF.

This clone has a single count. The chain carries TRBV6-5 and TRBJ2-7; TRBD1 matches at 9 bases. CDR3 length: 15 amino acids. Germline assignment: CDR1 MNHEY and CDR2 SVGAGI. V dropped 4 bases and J dropped 5; count of bases not matched to a gene: 9. The CDR3 spells CASSWEGQGAHEQYF. CDR3 in DNA: TGTGCCAGCAGTTGGGAGGGACAGGGAGCCCACGAGCAGTACTTC.

The chain uses TRBV27 and TRBJ1-4; D is ambiguous. CDR1 and CDR2 from the germline V gene are MNHEY and SMNVEV (reference sequence). CDR3 length equals 15 residues. V was pared by 11 bases and J by 3 bases, with 19 bases between. The CDR3 protein is CAAERGRPANEKLFF. DNA for the CDR3: TGTGCCGCAGAGAGAGGGCGGCCGGCTAATGAAAAACTGTTTTTT.

This clone has a single count. This rearrangement joins TRBV6-7 to TRBJ1-1; D perhaps matches TRBD1 (6 bases). TRBV6-7 counts as an open reading frame of uncertain function. The CDR3 has 13 amino acids. Trimming pared 9 bases from V and 3 bases from J, leaving 14 bases between. CDR3 DNA sequence: TGTGCCAGTACAGGGTACAAAGACACTGAAGCTTTCTTT. Encoded protein: CASTGYKDTEAFF.

This chain links TRBV29-1 with TRBJ1-2; 12 bases line up with TRBD1. V shed 4 bases and J 2 bases; nucleotides not matched to a gene: 17. CDR3 size: 19 residues. The germline gives CDR1 SQVTM, CDR2 ANQGSEA. The chain's CDR3 is CSVVGTGGLGVQSNYGYTF. Written as DNA, the CDR3 is TGCAGCGTTGTGGGGACAGGGGGCTTGGGGGTCCAGTCGAACTATGGCTACACCTTC.

The CDR3: CASSFLAGEQFF. The CDR3 DNA reads as TGTGCCAGCAGCTTCCTAGCGGGAGAGCAGTTCTTC. This chain links TRBV11-1 with TRBJ2-1; 9 bases map to TRBD2. The CDR3 runs to 12 residues. Germline loops: CDR1 SGHAT, CDR2 FQDESV (reference sequence). Germline trimming cut 3 bases from V and 10 bases from J; bases unmatched to any gene: 1. The variable domain in full, with the rest retrieved from reference TRBV11-1 and TRBJ2-1, is EAEVAQSPRYKITEKSQAVAFWCDPISGHATLYWYRQILGQGPELLVQFQDESVVDDSQLPKDRFSAERLKGVDSTLKIQPAELGDSAMYLCASSFLAGEQFFGPGTRLTVL.

J is TRBJ1-2 and V is TRBV28, with no clear D. The V and J ends lost 1 base and 4 bases respectively, with 7 bases between them. This CDR3 spans 13 amino acids. Per the germline V gene, CDR1 is MDHEN and CDR2 is SYDVKM. The chain's CDR3 is CASSLLGGYGYTF. DNA for the CDR3: TGTGCCAGCAGTTTATTAGGCGGCTATGGCTACACCTTC.

The chain uses TRBV7-9 and TRBJ1-6; 7 bases agree with TRBD1. Germline CDR1 is SEHNR and CDR2 is FQNEAQ (reference sequence). The CDR3 has 12 amino acids. The ends lost 4 bases at V and 14 bases at J; junction bases unmatched: 5. In DNA form, the CDR3 reads TGTGCCAGCAGCTCAGGGGGACAGTCCCTCCACTTT. Translated: CASSSGGQSLHF. The full variable domain, rest sourced from reference TRBV7-9 and TRBJ1-6, is DTGVSQNPRHKITKRGQNVTFRCDPISEHNRLYWYRQTLGQGPEFLTYFQNEAQLEKSRLLSDRFSAERPKGSFSTLEIQRTEQGDSAMYLCASSSGGQSLHFGNGTRLTVT.

The chain couples TRBV5-1 to TRBJ2-7, with D maybe TRBD2 (6 bases). CDR3 length equals 16 residues. The V and J ends lost 4 bases and 4 bases respectively, with 21 bases between them. Per germline, CDR1 SGHRS and CDR2 YFSETQ. Here the CDR3 reads CASSPPKGLPYYEQYF. The CDR3 bases are TGCGCCAGCAGCCCTCCAAAGGGACTCCCGTATTACGAGCAGTACTTC. Full variable domain (outside the CDR3, taken from reference TRBV5-1 and TRBJ2-7): KAGVTQTPRYLIKTRGQQVTLSCSPISGHRSVSWYQQTPGQGLQFLFEYFSETQRNKGNFPGRFSGRQFSNSRSEMNVSTLELGDSALYLCASSPPKGLPYYEQYFGPGTRLTVT.

V gene TRBV7-2 combines with J gene TRBJ1-1, with a weak D call TRBD1 (6 bases). The germline V and J ends were trimmed by 1 base and 10 bases, with 10 bases remaining between them. Germline values: CDR1 SGHTA, CDR2 FQGNSA. There are 12 residues in the CDR3. Here the CDR3 reads CASSLDRAGAFF. As DNA, the CDR3 is TGTGCCAGCAGCTTAGACAGGGCGGGAGCTTTCTTT.

This chain uses TRBV5-4 with TRBJ2-3; a possible D gene is TRBD1 (6 bases). The V end was cut by 0 bases, the J end by 3 bases, with 8 bases between. Germline lookup yields CDR1 SGHNT and CDR2 YYREEE (reference sequence). The CDR3 has 14 residues. CDR3 sequence (DNA): TGTGCCAGCAGCTTGGGGGGGCCGACAGATACGCAGTATTTT. The encoded protein is CASSLGGPTDTQYF.

The V and J genes are TRBV5-4 and TRBJ1-4; TRBD1 is a possible D gene (6 bases). V lost 0 bases, J lost 7 bases, and 10 bases lay in between. The germline V gene encodes CDR1 SGHNT and CDR2 YYREEE (reference sequence). The length of the CDR3 is 14 residues. For the CDR3, the DNA is TGTGCCAGCAGCTTGGGGGGGGGCAGTGAAAAACTGTTTTTT. It codes for CASSLGGGSEKLFF.

This clone was seen a single time. The chain joins TRBV18 to TRBJ2-5; 10 nucleotides align to TRBD1. The CDR3 totals 15 residues. After removal of 2 bases from V and 5 bases from J, the junction contained 5 bases not matched to a gene. From germline, CDR1 is KGHSH and CDR2 LQKENI. The CDR3 reads CASSPGTGVLETQYF. CDR3 in DNA: TGTGCCAGCTCACCAGGGACAGGGGTTCTGGAGACCCAGTACTTC. The full variable domain, rest sourced from reference TRBV18 and TRBJ2-5, is NAGVMQNPRHLVRRRGQEARLRCSPMKGHSHVYWYRQLPEEGLKFMVYLQKENIIDESGMPKERFSAEFPKEGPSILRIQQVVRGDSAAYFCASSPGTGVLETQYFGPGTRLLVL.

This rearrangement joins TRBV19 to TRBJ2-4; D perhaps matches TRBD2 (5 bases). The V end was cut by 6 bases, the J end by 2 bases, with 14 bases between. CDR3 length: 15 residues. Germline values: CDR1 LNHDA, CDR2 SQIVND (reference sequence). The CDR3: CASSSRRVSKNIQYF. In nucleotides, the CDR3 is TGTGCCAGTAGCTCCCGGCGGGTCTCCAAAAACATTCAGTACTTC.

The chain uses TRBV30 and TRBJ2-1; D is possibly TRBD2 (5 bases). V lost 2 bases and J lost 12, with 14 bases in between. Looked up from germline, CDR1 is GTSNPN and CDR2 is SVGIG (reference sequence). The CDR3 has 12 residues. The DNA for the CDR3 is TGTGCCTGGAGTCCCCAGACTGGAGGGCAGTTCTTC. As protein: CAWSPQTGGQFF.

The rearrangement uses TRBV15 and TRBJ2-1, with 7 bases lining up with TRBD1. This CDR3 comprises 14 residues. Losses at the gene ends were 8 bases for V and 2 bases for J; bases not matched to a gene: 6. Germline V lookup: CDR1 LNHNV, CDR2 YYDKDF (reference sequence). For the CDR3, the DNA is TGTGCCACCTCCAGGGGGTCGCCCTACAATGAGCAGTTCTTC. Translated: CATSRGSPYNEQFF.

This clone was counted a few times. V is TRBV11-2 and J is TRBJ1-1; D not certain. From germline, CDR1 is SGHAT and CDR2 FQNNGV. The V gene lost 2 bases and the J gene lost 4 bases, with 8 bases spanning the gap. The CDR3 runs 13 residues. In DNA, the CDR3 is TGTGCCAGCAGCTTAAATAGTGGCACTGAAGCTTTCTTT. Translation gives CASSLNSGTEAFF.

This clone was observed once. The chain is built from TRBV7-8 and TRBJ1-1; 8 bases are a match to TRBD1. The CDR3 length is 15 residues. J gave up 0 bases and V 5 bases, and 5 bases lay outside the gene matches. CDR1 is SGHVS and CDR2 is FQNEAQ in the germline V gene. This CDR3 reads CASSALQGVNTEAFF. The DNA of the CDR3 is TGTGCCAGCAGCGCTTTACAGGGGGTGAACACTGAAGCTTTCTTT.